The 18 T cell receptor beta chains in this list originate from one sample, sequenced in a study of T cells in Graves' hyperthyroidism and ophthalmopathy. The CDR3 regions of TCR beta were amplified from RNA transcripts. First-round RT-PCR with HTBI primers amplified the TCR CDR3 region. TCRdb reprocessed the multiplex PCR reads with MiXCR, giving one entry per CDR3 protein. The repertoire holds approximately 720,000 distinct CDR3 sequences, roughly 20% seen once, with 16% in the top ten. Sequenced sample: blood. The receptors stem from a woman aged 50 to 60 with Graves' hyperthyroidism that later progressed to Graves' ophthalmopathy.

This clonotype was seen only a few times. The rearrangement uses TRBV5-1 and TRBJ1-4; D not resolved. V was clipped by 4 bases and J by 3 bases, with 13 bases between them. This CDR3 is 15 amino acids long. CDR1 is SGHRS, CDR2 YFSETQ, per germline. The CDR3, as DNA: TGCGCCAGCAGCCCCTCGGGCGCGGCTAATGAAAAACTGTTTTTT. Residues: CASSPSGAANEKLFF.

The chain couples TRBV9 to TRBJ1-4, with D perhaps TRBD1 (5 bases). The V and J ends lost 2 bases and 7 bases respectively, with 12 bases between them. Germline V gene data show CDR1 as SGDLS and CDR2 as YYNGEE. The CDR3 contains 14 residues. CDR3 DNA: TGTGCCAGCAGCGTGCAAGGGAGGGGTGAAAAACTGTTTTTT. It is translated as CASSVQGRGEKLFF. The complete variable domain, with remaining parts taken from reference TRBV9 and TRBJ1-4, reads DSGVTQTPKHLITATGQRVTLRCSPRSGDLSVYWYQQSLDQGLQFLIQYYNGEERAKGNILERFSAQQFPDLHSELNLSSLELGDSALYFCASSVQGRGEKLFFGSGTQLSVL.

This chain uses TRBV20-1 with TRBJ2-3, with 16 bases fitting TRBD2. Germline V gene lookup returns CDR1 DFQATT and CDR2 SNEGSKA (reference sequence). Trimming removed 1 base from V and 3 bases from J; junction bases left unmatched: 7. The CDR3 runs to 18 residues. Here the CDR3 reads CSARAGTSGRAATDTQYF. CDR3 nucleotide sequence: TGCAGTGCTAGAGCCGGGACTAGCGGGAGGGCGGCGACAGATACGCAGTATTTT.

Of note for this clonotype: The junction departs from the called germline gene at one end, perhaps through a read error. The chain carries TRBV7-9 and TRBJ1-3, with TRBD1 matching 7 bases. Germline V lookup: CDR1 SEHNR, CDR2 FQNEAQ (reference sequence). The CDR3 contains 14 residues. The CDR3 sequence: CASSVTGSGNNIYF. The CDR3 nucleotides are TGTGCCAGCAGCGTGACAGGGTCTGGAAACAACATATATTTT.

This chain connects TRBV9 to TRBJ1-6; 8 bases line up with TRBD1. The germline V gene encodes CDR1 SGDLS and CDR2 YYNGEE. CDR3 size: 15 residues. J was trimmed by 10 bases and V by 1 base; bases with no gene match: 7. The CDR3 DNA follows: TGTGCCAGCAGCGTATCGGGACAGGTGGGGTCACCCCTCCACTTT. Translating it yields CASSVSGQVGSPLHF. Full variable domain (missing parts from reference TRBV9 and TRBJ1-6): DSGVTQTPKHLITATGQRVTLRCSPRSGDLSVYWYQQSLDQGLQFLIQYYNGEERAKGNILERFSAQQFPDLHSELNLSSLELGDSALYFCASSVSGQVGSPLHFGNGTRLTVT.

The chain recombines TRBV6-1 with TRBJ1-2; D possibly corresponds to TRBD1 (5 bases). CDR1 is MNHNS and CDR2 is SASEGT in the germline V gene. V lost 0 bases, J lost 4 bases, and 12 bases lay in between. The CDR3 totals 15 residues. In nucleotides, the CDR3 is TGTGCCAGCAGTGAAGCTGCGCAGGGTGGCTATGGCTACACCTTC. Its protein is CASSEAAQGGYGYTF.

CDR3 nucleotides: TGTGCCAGCAGCTGGAGGGGGTCTGGGGCCAACGTCCTGACTTTC. It yields the protein CASSWRGSGANVLTF. The gene calls are TRBV5-6 and TRBJ2-6, with D possibly being TRBD1 or TRBD2 (6 bases each). Per the germline V gene, CDR1 is SGHDT and CDR2 is YYEEEE. The CDR3 is 15 amino acids. V gave up 3 bases and J gave up 1 base, with 8 bases separating them.

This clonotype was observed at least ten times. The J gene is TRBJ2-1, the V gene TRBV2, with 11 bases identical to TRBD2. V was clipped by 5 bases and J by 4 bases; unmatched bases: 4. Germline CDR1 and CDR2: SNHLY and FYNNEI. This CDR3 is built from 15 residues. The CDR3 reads CASSKLAGAYNEQFF. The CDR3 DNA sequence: TGTGCCAGCAGTAAACTAGCGGGGGCGTACAATGAGCAGTTCTTC.

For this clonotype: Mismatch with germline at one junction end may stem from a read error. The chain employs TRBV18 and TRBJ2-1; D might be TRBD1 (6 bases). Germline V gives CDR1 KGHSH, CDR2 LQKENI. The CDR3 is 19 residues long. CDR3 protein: CASSPYSGHALSSYSEQFF. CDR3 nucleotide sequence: TGTGCCAGCTCACCATATTCGGGACACGCTTTAAGCTCCTACAGTGAGCAGTTCTTC. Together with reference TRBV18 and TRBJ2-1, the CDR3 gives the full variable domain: NAGVMQNPRHLVRRRGQEARLRCSPMKGHSHVYWYRQLPEEGLKFMVYLQKENIIDESGMPKERFSAEFPKEGPSILRIQQVVRGDSAAYFCASSPYSGHALSSYSEQFFGPGTRLTVL.

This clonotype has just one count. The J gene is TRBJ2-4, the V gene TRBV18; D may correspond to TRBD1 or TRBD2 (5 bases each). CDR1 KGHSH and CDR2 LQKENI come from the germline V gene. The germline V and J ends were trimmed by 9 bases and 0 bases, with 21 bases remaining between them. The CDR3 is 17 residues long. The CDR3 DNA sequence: TGTGCCAGTTCCCGGGACCGCAGCTCTCTAGCCAAAAACATTCAGTACTTC. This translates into CASSRDRSSLAKNIQYF.

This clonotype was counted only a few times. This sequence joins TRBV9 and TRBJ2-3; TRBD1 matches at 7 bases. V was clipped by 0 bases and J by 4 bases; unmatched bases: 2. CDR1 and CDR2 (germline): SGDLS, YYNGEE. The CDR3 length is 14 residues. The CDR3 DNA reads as TGTGCCAGCAGCGTAGTACAGGGGTCAGATACGCAGTATTTT. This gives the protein CASSVVQGSDTQYF.

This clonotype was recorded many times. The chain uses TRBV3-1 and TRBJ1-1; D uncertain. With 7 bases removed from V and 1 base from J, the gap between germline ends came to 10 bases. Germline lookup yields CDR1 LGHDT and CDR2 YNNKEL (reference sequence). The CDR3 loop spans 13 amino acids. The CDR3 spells CASTLLGNTEAFF. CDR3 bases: TGTGCCAGCACCCTCCTCGGGAACACTGAAGCTTTCTTT.

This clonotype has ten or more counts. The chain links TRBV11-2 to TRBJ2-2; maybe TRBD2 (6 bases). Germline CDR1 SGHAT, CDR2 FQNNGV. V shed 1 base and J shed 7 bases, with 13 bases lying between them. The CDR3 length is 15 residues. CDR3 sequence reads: CASSLGGGADGELFF. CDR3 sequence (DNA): TGTGCCAGCAGCTTAGGAGGAGGGGCTGACGGGGAGCTGTTTTTT.

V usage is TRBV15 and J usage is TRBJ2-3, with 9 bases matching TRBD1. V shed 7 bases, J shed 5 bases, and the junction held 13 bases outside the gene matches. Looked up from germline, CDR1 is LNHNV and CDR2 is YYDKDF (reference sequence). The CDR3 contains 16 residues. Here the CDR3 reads CATTPWHRGRRDTQYF. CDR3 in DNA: TGTGCCACCACCCCATGGCACAGGGGGCGCAGAGATACGCAGTATTTT.

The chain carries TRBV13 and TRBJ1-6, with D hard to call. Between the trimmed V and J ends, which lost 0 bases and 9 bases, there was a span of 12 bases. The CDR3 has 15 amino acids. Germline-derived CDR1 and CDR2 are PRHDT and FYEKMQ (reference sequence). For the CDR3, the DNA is TGTGCCAGCAGCTTAGGCATCCGGAAGGGTTCACCCCTCCACTTT. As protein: CASSLGIRKGSPLHF.

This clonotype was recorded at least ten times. CDR3 DNA sequence: TGTGCCAGCAGTTTATTCGGGGCAGGGGTCACTGAAGCTTTCTTT. Residues: CASSLFGAGVTEAFF. This rearrangement joins TRBV12-3 or TRBV12-4 to TRBJ1-1; maybe TRBD1 (6 bases). There are 15 residues in the CDR3. V was cut by 2 bases and J by 4 bases, with 14 bases left in between.

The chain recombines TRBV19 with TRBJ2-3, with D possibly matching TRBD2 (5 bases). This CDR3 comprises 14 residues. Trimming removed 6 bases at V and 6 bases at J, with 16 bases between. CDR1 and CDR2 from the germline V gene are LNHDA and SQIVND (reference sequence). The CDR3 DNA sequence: TGTGCCAGTAGGCCTCGTGGCGGGTCGGATACGCAGTATTTT. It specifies CASRPRGGSDTQYF.

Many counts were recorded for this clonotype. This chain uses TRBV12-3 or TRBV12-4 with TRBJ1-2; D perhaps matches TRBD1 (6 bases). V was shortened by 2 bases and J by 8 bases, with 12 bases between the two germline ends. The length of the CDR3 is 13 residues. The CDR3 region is CASSLRGSRGYTF. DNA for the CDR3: TGTGCCAGCAGTTTAAGGGGGTCTAGAGGCTACACCTTC.